The 27 T cell receptor beta chains in this list originate from one sample, sequenced in a study of T cell changes during pregnancy in multiple sclerosis (dated by TCRdb to about 2019). Libraries were made using the immunoSEQ multiplex PCR assay. TCRdb mirrors the immuneACCESS table, restricted to in-frame sequences. Some clones are absent from its copies; in checked studies, under half trace to an unresolved V gene, and the reason for the others is unknown. Here the sample has 100,000 or so clones; 92% occur a single time. The ten largest account for less than 2% of the sample. The sequencing here drew on peripheral blood, taken after pregnancy. Receptor source: a female donor with multiple sclerosis, enrolled in a pregnancy study.

This chain connects TRBV28 to TRBJ1-2; D may be TRBD1 (5 bases). Trimming left V 3 bases short and J 4 bases short, with 9 bases between. CDR1 is MDHEN, CDR2 SYDVKM, per germline. The CDR3 is 13 amino acids. The CDR3 sequence: CASSFGRGYGYTF. CDR3 bases: TGTGCCAGCAGTTTCGGGAGGGGCTATGGCTACACCTTC.

Comments on this clone: Sequence at one end of the junction differs from germline and may be a read error. This sequence joins TRBV7-2 and TRBJ2-5; D might be TRBD1 (6 bases). Germline loops: CDR1 SGHTA, CDR2 FQGNSA. The CDR3 runs to 11 residues. CDR3 DNA: TGTGCCAGCTCCGGGTGGGGGCTGATGGACTTC. Translating gives CASSGWGLMDF. The full variable domain, with the rest looked up from reference TRBV7-2 and TRBJ2-5, is GAGVSQSPSNKVTEKGKDVELRCDPISGHTALYWYRQSLGQGLEFLIYFQGNSAPDKSGLPSDRFSAERTGGSVSTLTIQRTQQEDSAVYLCASSGWGLMDFGPGTRLLVL.

This clone was found once. J is TRBJ2-1 and V is TRBV19; perhaps TRBD1 as D (6 bases). The CDR3 consists of 16 residues. The V gene lost 6 bases and the J gene lost 4 bases, with 19 bases spanning the gap. CDR1 and CDR2 (germline): LNHDA, SQIVND (reference sequence). The CDR3 nucleotides read TGTGCCAGTAGCCCCCGACAGGAATGGGGTTACAATGAGCAGTTCTTC. Translated, it gives CASSPRQEWGYNEQFF.

This clone occurred once. V is TRBV7-2 and J is TRBJ2-3, with a weak D call TRBD2 (5 bases). The CDR3 is 14 residues long. V was trimmed by 5 bases and J by 4 bases, leaving 13 bases between them. The germline gives CDR1 SGHTA, CDR2 FQGNSA. This chain's CDR3 is CASSPLRGSDTQYF. The CDR3 DNA is TGTGCCAGCAGCCCCCTGCGCGGGTCAGATACGCAGTATTTT.

In regard to this clone: An end of the junction differs from the germline gene, which may be a read error. This chain joins TRBV7-7 and TRBJ1-1; D not resolved. Germline CDR1 SSHAT, CDR2 FNYEAQ (reference sequence). The CDR3 consists of 13 residues. CDR3 region: CASSVQMNTEAFF. The CDR3 region has the DNA TGTGCTAGCAGCGTCCAAATGAACACTGAAGCTTTCTTT. Looking up the rest from reference TRBV7-7 and TRBJ1-1 gives the full variable domain: GAGVSQSPRYKVTKRGQDVTLRCDPISSHATLYWYQQALGQGPEFLTYFNYEAQPDKSGLPSDRFSAERPEGSISTLTIQRTEQRDSAMYRCASSVQMNTEAFFGQGTRLTVV.

The V call is TRBV30, the J call TRBJ1-1; TRBD1 is a possible D gene (5 bases). There are 13 residues in the CDR3. Trimming cost V 2 bases and J 1 base, with 8 bases left between them. CDR1 GTSNPN and CDR2 SVGIG come from the germline V gene (reference sequence). CDR3 in DNA: TGTGCCTGGAGTCAACAGGCGAACACTGAAGCTTTCTTT. Translation: CAWSQQANTEAFF.

This chain connects TRBV7-3 to TRBJ2-2, with 13 nucleotides matching TRBD2. The CDR3 length is 18 residues. V was pared by 5 bases and J by 3 bases, with 9 bases of the junction left unmatched. CDR1 is SGHTA, CDR2 FQGTGA, per germline. The CDR3 spells CASSRTSGRPRDTGELFF. CDR3 DNA: TGTGCCAGCAGCCGGACTAGCGGGAGACCACGGGACACCGGGGAGCTGTTTTTT.

V is TRBV4-1 and J is TRBJ2-2; 7 bases are shared with TRBD2. Looked up from germline, CDR1 is MGHRA and CDR2 is YSYEKL. The CDR3 contains 18 residues. After removal of 4 bases from V and 4 bases from J, the junction contained 15 bases not matched to a gene. CDR3 bases: TGCGCCAGCAGCCCCCAAAAGGGGAGGGTTCCATTCACCGGGGAGCTGTTTTTT. This translates into CASSPQKGRVPFTGELFF.

This sequence joins TRBV19 and TRBJ2-3; D not certain. The CDR3 sequence is 13 residues long. The V gene lost 5 bases and the J gene lost 3 bases, with 9 bases spanning the gap. The germline V gene encodes CDR1 LNHDA and CDR2 SQIVND (reference sequence). CDR3 in DNA: TGTGCCAGTAGTTTTGCGAGTACAGATACGCAGTATTTT. Its translation is CASSFASTDTQYF.

This chain joins TRBV9 and TRBJ2-3; D perhaps matches TRBD1 (5 bases). The V end lost 2 bases, the J end lost 4 bases, and 5 bases lay between the germline ends. Germline V lookup: CDR1 SGDLS, CDR2 YYNGEE. The CDR3 extends over 12 amino acids. In DNA form, the CDR3 reads TGTGCCAGCAGCGTGGGGCCAGATACGCAGTATTTT. This encodes CASSVGPDTQYF.

The sample holds a few counts of this clone. The chain is built from TRBV18 and TRBJ1-6, with a tentative D call TRBD1 (5 bases). CDR3 length: 15 amino acids. The V gene lost 3 bases and the J gene lost 10 bases, with 16 bases spanning the gap. The germline gives CDR1 KGHSH, CDR2 LQKENI. CDR3 DNA sequence: TGTGCCAGCTCACCGGTTGGCAGGGCGGAATCACCCCTCCACTTT. Amino acid sequence: CASSPVGRAESPLHF.

The genes are TRBV6-5 and TRBJ1-1; a weak D match, TRBD1 (5 bases). The germline V gene has CDR1 MNHEY and CDR2 SVGAGI. CDR3 size: 14 residues. V was trimmed by 6 bases and J by 2 bases, leaving 13 bases between them. For the CDR3, the DNA is TGTGCCAGCAGCTCGCCGGGGGGAAACACTGAAGCTTTCTTT. Amino acid sequence: CASSSPGGNTEAFF.

The rearrangement joins TRBV15 to TRBJ2-7, with D possibly matching TRBD1 (5 bases). The CDR3 length is 14 residues. Germline V CDR1 and CDR2: LNHNV, YYDKDF (reference sequence). With 1 base removed from V and 0 bases from J, the gap between germline ends came to 7 bases. The CDR3 sequence: CATSRVDSSYEQYF. The CDR3 DNA sequence: TGTGCCACCAGCAGAGTTGACAGCTCCTACGAGCAGTACTTC.

The chain couples TRBV5-1 to TRBJ2-7; 10 bases fit TRBD1. Germline loops: CDR1 SGHRS, CDR2 YFSETQ. Trimming cost V 3 bases and J 1 base; bases outside gene matches: 1. The CDR3 is 14 residues long. The CDR3 coding sequence is TGCGCCAGCAGCTCGGACAGGGGGTCCTACGAGCAGTACTTC. Protein: CASSSDRGSYEQYF.

The genes are TRBV7-3 and TRBJ2-7; D not certain. Germline CDR1 reads SGHTA; CDR2 reads FQGTGA. The V end was cut by 6 bases, the J end by 2 bases, with 11 bases between. This CDR3 has 13 residues. The CDR3 DNA is TGTGCCAGCAGTCGGTCCCCAACCTACGAGCAGTACTTC. Encoded protein: CASSRSPTYEQYF.

The V call is TRBV10-3, the J call TRBJ1-3; 7 bases fit TRBD1. Trimming cost V 6 bases and J 0 bases; bases outside gene matches: 11. This CDR3 is built from 17 residues. The germline CDR1 and CDR2 sequences are ENHRY and SYGVKD. CDR3 nucleotides: TGTGCCATCAGAGCGACCGGGACAGCCACCTCTGGAAACACCATATATTTT. It encodes CAIRATGTATSGNTIYF.

The chain has TRBV19 and TRBJ2-1, with D perhaps TRBD2 (6 bases). Germline CDR1 reads LNHDA; CDR2 reads SQIVND (reference sequence). This CDR3 has 17 residues. With 5 bases removed from V and 8 bases from J, the gap between germline ends came to 25 bases. CDR3 nucleotides: TGTGCCAGTAGTTTTCAGGTTAGCGGAGGAGGTCCACATGAGCAGTTCTTC. It translates to CASSFQVSGGGPHEQFF.

As concerns this clone: This specimen includes other DNA sequences encoding the same CDR3. The chain links TRBV27 to TRBJ1-6; D is undetermined. Trimming took 2 bases from V and 6 from J, leaving 2 bases between them. This CDR3 has 12 amino acids. Germline V gene data show CDR1 as MNHEY and CDR2 as SMNVEV (reference sequence). The CDR3 here is CASSLLNSPLHF. The CDR3 DNA is TGTGCCAGCAGTTTACTTAATTCACCCCTCCACTTT.

The V call is TRBV5-4, the J call TRBJ1-1; D gene uncertain. The germline CDR1 and CDR2 sequences are SGHNT and YYREEE (reference sequence). This CDR3 is 13 amino acids long. The V and J ends lost 2 bases and 7 bases respectively, with 12 bases between them. CDR3 loop: CASSLREGREAFF. The CDR3 DNA reads TGTGCCAGCAGCTTAAGGGAGGGTCGTGAAGCTTTCTTT.

The V and J genes are TRBV10-3 and TRBJ1-3, with 8 bases fitting TRBD1. Germline V gene lookup returns CDR1 ENHRY and CDR2 SYGVKD. The CDR3 runs to 15 residues. The V segment lost 2 bases and the J segment 4 bases; nucleotides outside the gene matches: 4. CDR3 bases: TGTGCCATCAGTGAGGGACAGGGATTCGGAAACACCATATATTTT. As protein: CAISEGQGFGNTIYF.

This clone was observed once. This chain joins TRBV6-1 and TRBJ2-7, with TRBD2 as a possible D gene (7 bases). Germline CDR1 reads MNHNS; CDR2 reads SASEGT. Trimming took off 6 bases at V and 0 bases at J, with 12 bases between the two ends. The CDR3 is 14 amino acids. The CDR3: CASRIGGVSYEQYF. CDR3 nucleotide sequence: TGTGCCAGCAGGATAGGGGGGGTCTCCTACGAGCAGTACTTC.

The V call is TRBV5-1, the J call TRBJ1-4, with 10 bases identical to TRBD1. There are 15 residues in the CDR3. The germline CDR1 and CDR2 sequences are SGHRS and YFSETQ. J gave up 3 bases and V 4 bases, and 3 bases lay outside the gene matches. As DNA, the CDR3 is TGCGCCAGCAGCAGACAGGGGGCTGCTAATGAAAAACTGTTTTTT. It translates to CASSRQGAANEKLFF. The full variable domain, rest sourced from reference TRBV5-1 and TRBJ1-4, is KAGVTQTPRYLIKTRGQQVTLSCSPISGHRSVSWYQQTPGQGLQFLFEYFSETQRNKGNFPGRFSGRQFSNSRSEMNVSTLELGDSALYLCASSRQGAANEKLFFGSGTQLSVL.

CDR3 protein: CASRPQGISTDTQYF. The CDR3, as DNA: TGCGCCAGCAGACCACAGGGAATTAGCACAGATACGCAGTATTTT. The chain uses TRBV5-1 and TRBJ2-3; a weak D match, TRBD1 (6 bases). This CDR3 region has 15 residues. V was cut by 5 bases and J by 0 bases, with 13 bases left in between. Germline V CDR1 and CDR2: SGHRS, YFSETQ.

The V gene is TRBV7-4, the J gene TRBJ2-2; the D is unclear. V gave up 5 bases and J gave up 1 base, with 11 bases separating them. CDR1 and CDR2 from the germline V gene are SGHVT and SQSDAQ. This CDR3 region has 15 residues. CDR3 amino acids: CASSLRRQNTGELFF. DNA of the CDR3: TGTGCCAGCAGCCTCCGCAGGCAGAACACCGGGGAGCTGTTTTTT.

The chain uses TRBV6-1 and TRBJ2-7; 9 bases are a match to TRBD1. V lost 5 bases and J lost 4; bases outside the gene matches: 6. The CDR3 spans 14 residues. Per the germline V gene, CDR1 is MNHNS and CDR2 is SASEGT. CDR3 residues: CASSRGQGRYEQYF. The CDR3 coding sequence is TGTGCCAGCAGTCGGGGACAGGGCCGGTACGAGCAGTACTTC.

The table lists this clone with a count of one. This chain joins TRBV9 and TRBJ2-3; D may be TRBD2 (5 bases). Germline lookup yields CDR1 SGDLS and CDR2 YYNGEE. V lost 1 base, J lost 0 bases, and 12 bases lay in between. This CDR3 spans 16 amino acids. CDR3 DNA sequence: TGTGCCAGCAGCGTACAAGCGGCTCCGAGCACAGATACGCAGTATTTT. The encoded protein is CASSVQAAPSTDTQYF.

This rearrangement joins TRBV9 to TRBJ1-5; D possibly corresponds to TRBD1 (5 bases). This CDR3 has 14 amino acids. Germline values: CDR1 SGDLS, CDR2 YYNGEE. Trimming left V 6 bases short and J 2 bases short, with 12 bases between. CDR3 residues: CASNQGGGNQPQHF. The CDR3 region has the DNA TGTGCCAGCAACCAGGGAGGGGGCAATCAGCCCCAGCATTTT.